This is a list of T cell receptor beta chains from one sample in a study of sequential checkpoint blockade in melanoma. Sequencing was performed with immunoSEQ multiplex PCR; in TCRdb, only in-frame clones are kept and a portion is missing. Seen here are approximately 13,000 clones, less than 80% observed once, and the top ten hold around 25%. Sequenced here: CD8+ T cells sorted from blood (inferred from file names), sampled from a patient given nivolumab and ipilimumab in sequence. Source of these receptors: a human donor with melanoma. Each CDR3 is given with its conserved first and last residue. The D gene is left open where the match is weak. Clone size is not always given. Where it is, it says once, few, many or a class for expanded clones.

J: TRBJ2-1
D: TRBD1
V: TRBV7-9
size: NA
DNA: TGTGCCAGCAGCTCCCCCGACAGGGACACCTACAATGAGCAGTTCTTC
CDR3: CASSSPDRDTYNEQFF

J: TRBJ1-1
D: NA
V: TRBV4-1
size: NA
DNA: TGCGCCAGCAGCCAGGGGCCGGTGAACACTGAAGCTTTCTTT
CDR3: CASSQGPVNTEAFF

J: TRBJ2-3
D: TRBD2
V: TRBV9
size: NA
DNA: TGTGCCAGCAGCGTAGTGGGCGGGGGGCCCACAGATACGCAGTATTTT
CDR3: CASSVVGGGPTDTQYF

J: TRBJ1-1
D: NA
V: TRBV2
size: few
DNA: TGTGCCAGCAGTGAAGTAAGGGGGAACACTGAAGCTTTCTTT
CDR3: CASSEVRGNTEAFF

J: TRBJ2-7
D: TRBD2
V: TRBV7-6
size: NA
DNA: TGTGCCAGCAGCACGGGACTAGCTGGTGGCGAGCAGTACTTC
CDR3: CASSTGLAGGEQYF

J: TRBJ2-3
D: TRBD1
V: TRBV6-5
size: NA
DNA: TGTGCCAGCAGTTCCCGGACAGGTCTCCGGTCAGATACGCAGTATTTT
CDR3: CASSSRTGLRSDTQYF

J: TRBJ1-2
D: NA
V: TRBV10-3
size: NA
DNA: TGTGCCATCAGTTCCTCGACAGATTATGATGGCTACACCTTC
CDR3: CAISSSTDYDGYTF

J: TRBJ1-5
D: NA
V: TRBV2
size: NA
DNA: TGTGCCAGCACACCGATAGGGGGCAATCAGCCCCAGCATTTT
CDR3: CASTPIGGNQPQHF

J: TRBJ1-2
D: TRBD1
V: TRBV5-1
size: NA
DNA: TGCGCCAGCAGACTTCCTAACAGGGGGCAGGATGGCTACACCTTC
CDR3: CASRLPNRGQDGYTF

J: TRBJ2-1
D: NA
V: TRBV21-1
size: NA
DNA: TGTGCCAGCAGCAAGGAAGGATACAGGGGGGGTTACAATGAGCAGTTCTTC
CDR3: CASSKEGYRGGYNEQFF